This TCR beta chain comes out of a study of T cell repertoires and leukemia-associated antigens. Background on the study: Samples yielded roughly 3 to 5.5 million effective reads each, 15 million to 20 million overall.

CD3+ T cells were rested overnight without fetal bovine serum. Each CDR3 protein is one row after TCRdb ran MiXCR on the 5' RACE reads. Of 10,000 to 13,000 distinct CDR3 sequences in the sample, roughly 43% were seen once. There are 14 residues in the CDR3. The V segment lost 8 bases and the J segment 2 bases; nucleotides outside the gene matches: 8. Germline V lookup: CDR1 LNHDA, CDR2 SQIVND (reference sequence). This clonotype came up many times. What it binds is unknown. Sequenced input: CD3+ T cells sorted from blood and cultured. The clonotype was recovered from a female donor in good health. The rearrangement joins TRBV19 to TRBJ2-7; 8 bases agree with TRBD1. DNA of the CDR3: TGTGCCAGTCGACAGGGGCTAGGAACCTACGAGCAGTACTTC. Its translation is CASRQGLGTYEQYF.